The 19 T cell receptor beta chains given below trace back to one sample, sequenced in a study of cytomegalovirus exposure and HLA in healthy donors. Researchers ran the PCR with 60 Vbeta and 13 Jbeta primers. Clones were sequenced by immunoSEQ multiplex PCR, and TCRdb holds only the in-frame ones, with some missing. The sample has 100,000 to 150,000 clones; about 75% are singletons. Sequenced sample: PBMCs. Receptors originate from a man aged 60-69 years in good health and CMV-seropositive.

The DNA for the CDR3 is TGTGCCAGCAGCTTACACCAGGGTACGGGCTACACCTTC. As protein: CASSLHQGTGYTF. This rearrangement joins TRBV7-6 to TRBJ1-2; D possibly corresponds to TRBD1 (5 bases). The CDR3 contains 13 residues. The V end lost 2 bases, the J end lost 8 bases, and 12 bases lay between the germline ends. From germline, CDR1 is SGHVS and CDR2 FNYEAQ.

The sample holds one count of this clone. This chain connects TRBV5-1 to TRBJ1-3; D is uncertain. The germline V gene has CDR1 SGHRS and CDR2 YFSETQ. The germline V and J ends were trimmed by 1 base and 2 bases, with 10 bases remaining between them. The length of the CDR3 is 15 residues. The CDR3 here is CASSLSSGTGNTIYF. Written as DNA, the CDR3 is TGCGCCAGCAGCTTGTCGTCCGGGACTGGAAACACCATATATTTT.

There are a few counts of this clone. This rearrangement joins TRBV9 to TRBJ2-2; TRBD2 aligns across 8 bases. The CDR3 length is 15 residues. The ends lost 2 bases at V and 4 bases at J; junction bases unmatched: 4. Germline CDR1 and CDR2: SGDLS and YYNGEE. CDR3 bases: TGTGCCAGCAGCGTCGCTGGGACTAGCACCGGGGAGCTGTTTTTT. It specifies CASSVAGTSTGELFF.

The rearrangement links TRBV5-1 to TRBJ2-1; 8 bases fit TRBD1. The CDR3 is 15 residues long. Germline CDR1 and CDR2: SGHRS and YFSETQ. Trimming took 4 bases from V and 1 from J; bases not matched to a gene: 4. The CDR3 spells CASSPGTGSYNEQFF. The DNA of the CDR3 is TGCGCCAGCAGCCCCGGGACAGGTTCCTACAATGAGCAGTTCTTC. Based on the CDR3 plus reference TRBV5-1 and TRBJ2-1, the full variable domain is KAGVTQTPRYLIKTRGQQVTLSCSPISGHRSVSWYQQTPGQGLQFLFEYFSETQRNKGNFPGRFSGRQFSNSRSEMNVSTLELGDSALYLCASSPGTGSYNEQFFGPGTRLTVL.

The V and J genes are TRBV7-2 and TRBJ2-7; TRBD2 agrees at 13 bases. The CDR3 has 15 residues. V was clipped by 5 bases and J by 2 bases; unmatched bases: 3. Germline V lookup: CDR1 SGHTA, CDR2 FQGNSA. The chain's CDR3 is CASSQLAGGPYEQYF. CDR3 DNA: TGTGCCAGCAGCCAACTAGCGGGGGGGCCCTACGAGCAGTACTTC.

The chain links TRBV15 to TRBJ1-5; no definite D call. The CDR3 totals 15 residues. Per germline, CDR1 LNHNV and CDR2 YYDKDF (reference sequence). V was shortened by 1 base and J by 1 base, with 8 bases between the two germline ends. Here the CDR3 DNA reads TGTGCCACCAGCAGAGGACATGTGAGCAATCAGCCCCAGCATTTT. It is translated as CATSRGHVSNQPQHF.

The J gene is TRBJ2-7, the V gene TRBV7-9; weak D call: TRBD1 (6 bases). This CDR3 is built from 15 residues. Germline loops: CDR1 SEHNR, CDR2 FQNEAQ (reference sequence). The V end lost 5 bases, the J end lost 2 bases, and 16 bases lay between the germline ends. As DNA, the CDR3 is TGTGCCAGCAGCGCGCTCACAGGACAGCCCTACGAGCAGTACTTC. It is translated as CASSALTGQPYEQYF.

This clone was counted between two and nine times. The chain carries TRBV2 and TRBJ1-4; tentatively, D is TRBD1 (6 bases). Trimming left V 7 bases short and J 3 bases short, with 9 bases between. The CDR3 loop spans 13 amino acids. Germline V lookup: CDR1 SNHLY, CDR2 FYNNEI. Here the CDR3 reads CASNGQPNEKLFF. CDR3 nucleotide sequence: TGTGCCAGCAATGGACAGCCTAATGAAAAACTGTTTTTT.

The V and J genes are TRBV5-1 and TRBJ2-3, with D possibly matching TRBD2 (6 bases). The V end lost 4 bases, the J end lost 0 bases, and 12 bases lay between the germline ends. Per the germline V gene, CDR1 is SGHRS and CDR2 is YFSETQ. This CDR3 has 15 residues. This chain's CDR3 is CASSMRGTSTDTQYF. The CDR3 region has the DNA TGCGCCAGCAGCATGCGGGGTACTAGCACAGATACGCAGTATTTT.

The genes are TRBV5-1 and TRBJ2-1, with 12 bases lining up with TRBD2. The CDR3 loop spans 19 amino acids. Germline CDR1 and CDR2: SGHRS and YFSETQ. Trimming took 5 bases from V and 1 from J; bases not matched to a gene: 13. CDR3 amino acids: CASRESGLAGHGSYNEQFF. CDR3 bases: TGCGCCAGCAGGGAATCGGGACTAGCGGGCCATGGATCCTACAATGAGCAGTTCTTC.

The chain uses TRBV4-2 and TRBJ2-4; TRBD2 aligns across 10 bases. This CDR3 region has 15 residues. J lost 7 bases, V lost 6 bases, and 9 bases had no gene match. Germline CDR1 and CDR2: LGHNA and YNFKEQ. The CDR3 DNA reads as TGTGCCAGCAGTCTTAGCGGGGGGCCGGGGAACATTCAGTACTTC. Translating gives CASSLSGGPGNIQYF.

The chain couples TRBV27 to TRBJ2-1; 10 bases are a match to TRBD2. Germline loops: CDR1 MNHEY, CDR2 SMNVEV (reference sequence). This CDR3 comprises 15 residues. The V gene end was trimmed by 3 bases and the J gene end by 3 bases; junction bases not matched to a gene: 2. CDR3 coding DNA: TGTGCCAGCAGTTTTAGCGGGAGGTACTACAATGAGCAGTTCTTC. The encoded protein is CASSFSGRYYNEQFF.

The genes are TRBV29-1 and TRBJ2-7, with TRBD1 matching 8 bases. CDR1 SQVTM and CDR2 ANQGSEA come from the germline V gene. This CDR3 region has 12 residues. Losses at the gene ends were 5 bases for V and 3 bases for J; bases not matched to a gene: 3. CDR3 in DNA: TGCAGCGTTCAAGGACAGGGCTACGAGCAGTACTTC. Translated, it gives CSVQGQGYEQYF.

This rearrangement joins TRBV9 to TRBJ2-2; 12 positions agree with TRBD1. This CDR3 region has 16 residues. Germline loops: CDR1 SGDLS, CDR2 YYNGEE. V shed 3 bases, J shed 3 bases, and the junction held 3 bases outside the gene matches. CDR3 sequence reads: CASSGDRGRYTGELFF. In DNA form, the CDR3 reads TGTGCCAGCAGCGGGGACAGGGGGCGTTACACCGGGGAGCTGTTTTTT.

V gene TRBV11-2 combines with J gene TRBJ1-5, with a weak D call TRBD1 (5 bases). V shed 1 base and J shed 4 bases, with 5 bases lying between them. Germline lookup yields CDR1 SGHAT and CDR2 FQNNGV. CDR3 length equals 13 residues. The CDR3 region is CASSLAGNQPQHF. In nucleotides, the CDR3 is TGTGCCAGCAGCTTAGCAGGGAATCAGCCCCAGCATTTT.

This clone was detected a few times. The CDR3 loop is CAWSPPDGSIRGYTF. The CDR3 DNA sequence: TGTGCCTGGAGTCCCCCAGATGGTAGCATTCGGGGCTACACCTTC. The chain carries TRBV30 and TRBJ1-2, with D uncertain. CDR1 and CDR2 from the germline V gene are GTSNPN and SVGIG (reference sequence). The CDR3 is 15 residues long. Trimming cost V 2 bases and J 8 bases, with 21 bases left between them.

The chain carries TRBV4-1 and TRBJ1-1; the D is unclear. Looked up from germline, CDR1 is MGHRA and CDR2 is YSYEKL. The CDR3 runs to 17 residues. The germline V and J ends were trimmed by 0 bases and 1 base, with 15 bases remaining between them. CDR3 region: CASSQELWPGRNTEAFF. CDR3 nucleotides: TGCGCCAGCAGCCAAGAGTTGTGGCCAGGAAGGAACACTGAAGCTTTCTTT.

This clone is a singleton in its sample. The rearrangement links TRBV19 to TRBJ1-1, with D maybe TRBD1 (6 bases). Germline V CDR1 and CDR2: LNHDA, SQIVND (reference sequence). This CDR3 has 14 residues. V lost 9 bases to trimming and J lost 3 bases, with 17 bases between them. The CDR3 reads CASSSQGMHTEAFF. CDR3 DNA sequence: TGTGCCAGCTCTTCTCAGGGGATGCACACTGAAGCTTTCTTT.

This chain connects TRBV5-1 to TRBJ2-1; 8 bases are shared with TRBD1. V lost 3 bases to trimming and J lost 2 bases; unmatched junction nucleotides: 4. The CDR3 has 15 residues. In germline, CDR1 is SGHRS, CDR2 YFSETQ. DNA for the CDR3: TGCGCCAGCAGCTCAGGACAGGGTACCTACAATGAGCAGTTCTTC. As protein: CASSSGQGTYNEQFF.